This entry concerns a single T cell receptor (beta chain). Its specificity is not known. These data are taken from a study of shared clonotypes between healthy human individuals. Study observations and caveats: Larger richness was generally estimated for naive than memory subsets.

The junction had 10 bases not matched to a gene; V was cut back by 5 bases and J by 4 bases. Germline V lookup: CDR1 SGHVS, CDR2 FQNEAQ. This CDR3 is 16 amino acids long. Terminally differentiated effector memory CD45RA+ cells were excluded from the naive CD8 cells, which were CD45RO-negative and positively selected for CCR7. Sequenced by immunoSEQ multiplex PCR; TCRdb stores in-frame clones only, minus some. The sample has approximately 600,000 clones; about 95% are singletons. V is TRBV7-8 and J is TRBJ2-1; TRBD2 matches at 8 bases. This sequence originates from a woman aged 30 to 39 in good health. Input material: naive CD8+ T cells sorted from blood. The CDR3 DNA is TGTGCCAGCAGCACTGGGGGAGCGGGAGAGTACAATGAGCAGTTCTTC. Its protein is CASSTGGAGEYNEQFF.